This T cell receptor beta chain was recorded in a study of shared clonotypes between healthy human individuals. Study-level background: CD4 naive and CD4 memory each took three plates per donor, while CD8 naive took two and CD8 memory one.

Concerning this clone: Its antigen is not known.

V lost 1 base and J lost 6; bases outside the gene matches: 7. This CDR3 is 15 amino acids long. Germline lookup yields CDR1 SEHNR and CDR2 FQNEAQ (reference sequence). Whole-study results and caveats: Estimated richness was generally greater in naive than memory subsets.

Naive CD8 cells, CD45RO-negative and positively selected for CCR7, excluded terminally differentiated effector memory CD45RA+ cells. The study drew its donors from healthy HIV-negative adults without recent acute infections or vaccinations. Sequencing was performed with immunoSEQ multiplex PCR; in TCRdb, only in-frame clones are kept and a portion is missing. The table includes about 1.9 million clones, around 93% detected once. This chain uses TRBV7-9 with TRBJ2-7, with TRBD2 identical over 9 bases. This TCR derives from a man between 18 and 29 years old in good health. Some clones in this sample may be carry-over from other donors' samples. The specimen sequenced was naive CD8+ T cells from PBMCs. CDR3 region: CASSLGVSGSAEQYF. CDR3 nucleotides: TGTGCCAGCAGCTTAGGGGTTAGCGGGAGTGCCGAGCAGTACTTC.